This paragraph reports one T cell receptor beta chain. Its target is not known. Naive CD8 cells lacked CD45RO and underwent positive selection for CCR7, leaving out terminally differentiated effector memory CD45RA+ cells. This sample was taken from a study of shared clonotypes between healthy human individuals. Study results and limitations: Only blood was sampled; tissue repertoires likely differ. Naive CD4 clonotypes were shared across several donors at around 5.4%. Across subsets, estimated richness was generally greater for naive than for memory populations.

CDR1 is LNHDA, CDR2 SQIVND, per germline (reference sequence). Trimming stripped 5 bases from V and 3 bases from J, with 14 bases between. This CDR3 comprises 15 residues. Deep level was the assay's run setting. Sequenced by immunoSEQ multiplex PCR; TCRdb stores in-frame clones only, minus some. The sample carries about 2,100,000 clones, about 93% recorded once. The chain combines TRBV19 with TRBJ2-1; D possibly uses TRBD1 or TRBD2 (5 bases each). The sequencing input was naive CD8+ T cells from PBMCs. The sequence came from a young man in good health. Some clones in this sample may be carry-over from other donors' samples. For the CDR3, the DNA is TGTGCCAGTAGTGCAAATTTGGGGGTCTACAATGAGCAGTTCTTC. Amino acid sequence: CASSANLGVYNEQFF.